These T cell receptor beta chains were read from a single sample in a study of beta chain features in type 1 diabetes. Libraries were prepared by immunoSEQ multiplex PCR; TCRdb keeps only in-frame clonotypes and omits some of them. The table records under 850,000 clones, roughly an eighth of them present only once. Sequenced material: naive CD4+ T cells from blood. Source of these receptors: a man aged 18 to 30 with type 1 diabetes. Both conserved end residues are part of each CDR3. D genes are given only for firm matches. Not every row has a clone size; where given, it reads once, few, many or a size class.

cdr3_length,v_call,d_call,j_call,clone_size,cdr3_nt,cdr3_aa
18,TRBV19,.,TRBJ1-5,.,TGTGCCAGTAGTATGTGGAACCCGGGCAGGGTAAGCAATCAGCCCCAGCATTTT,CASSMWNPGRVSNQPQHF
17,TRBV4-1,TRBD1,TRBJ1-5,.,TGCGCCAGCAGCCAGGATAGACAGGGGGACCTCGATCAGCCCCAGCATTTT,CASSQDRQGDLDQPQHF
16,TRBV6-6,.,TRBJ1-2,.,TGTGCCAGCATTCAAACCCTGGGGGGGATTACGAATGGCTACACCTTC,CASIQTLGGITNGYTF
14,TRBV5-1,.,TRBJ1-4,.,TGCGCCAGCAGCTTGGCCGGCAACAATGAAAAACTGTTTTTT,CASSLAGNNEKLFF
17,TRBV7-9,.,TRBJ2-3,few,TGTGCCAGCAGCTTAGCGTGGGCAGAGCTTAGCACAGATACGCAGTATTTT,CASSLAWAELSTDTQYF
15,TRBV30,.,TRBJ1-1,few,TGTGCCTGGAGGGGTCTGGGGGCCATGAACACTGAAGCTTTCTTT,CAWRGLGAMNTEAFF
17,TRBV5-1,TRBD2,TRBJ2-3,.,TGCGCCAGCAGCTTGGTCACCGGACTAGCGGGGACAGATACGCAGTATTTT,CASSLVTGLAGTDTQYF
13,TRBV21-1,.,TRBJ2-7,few,TGTGCCAGCCTTTCCAGGGACTCCTACGAGCAGTACTTC,CASLSRDSYEQYF
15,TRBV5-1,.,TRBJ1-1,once,TGCGCCAGCTCCTGGGCCCCGATACAGGGAAATGAAGCTTTCTTT,CASSWAPIQGNEAFF
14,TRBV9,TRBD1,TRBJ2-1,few,TGTGCCAGCAGCGATTGGACAGGGCCTGGTGAGCAGTTCTTC,CASSDWTGPGEQFF
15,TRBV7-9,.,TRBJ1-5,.,TGTGCCAGCAGCCCGACTGGACAGAATAATCAGCCCCAGCATTTT,CASSPTGQNNQPQHF
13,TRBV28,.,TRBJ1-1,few,TGTGCCAGCAGTTTTATTGACGGCGTAGAAGCTTTCTTT,CASSFIDGVEAFF
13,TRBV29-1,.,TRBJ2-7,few,TGCAGCGTCCGGGACCGAGAGTACTACGAGCAGTACTTC,CSVRDREYYEQYF
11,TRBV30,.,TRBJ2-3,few,TGTGCCTGGAGTGTCCTAGATACGCAGTATTTT,CAWSVLDTQYF
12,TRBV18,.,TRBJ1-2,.,TGTGCCAGCTCACAGGGGGTGCCTGGCTACACCTTC,CASSQGVPGYTF
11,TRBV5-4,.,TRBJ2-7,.,TGTGCCAGCAGCCAGGGCTACGAGCAGTACTTC,CASSQGYEQYF
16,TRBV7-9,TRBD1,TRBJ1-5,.,TGTGCCAGCAGCTTAGCGCTGGCAGGGGGCGAAGAGCCCCAGCATTTT,CASSLALAGGEEPQHF
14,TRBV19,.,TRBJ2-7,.,TGTGCCAGTAGTATTTGGGGCGGTCGGGACGAGCAGTACTTC,CASSIWGGRDEQYF
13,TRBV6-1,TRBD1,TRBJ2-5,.,TGTGCCAGCAGCGGGACAGGGGAAGAGACCCAGTACTTC,CASSGTGEETQYF
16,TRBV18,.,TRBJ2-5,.,TGTGCCAGCTCATCCTACAGTGACCCGGCGGGAGAGACCCAGTACTTC,CASSSYSDPAGETQYF
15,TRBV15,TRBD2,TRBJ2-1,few,TGTGCCACCAGCCAGACTAGCGGGGGTTACAATGAGCAGTTCTTC,CATSQTSGGYNEQFF
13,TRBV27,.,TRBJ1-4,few,TGTGCCAGCAGTTCGGGAGCGTGGGAAAAACTGTTTTTT,CASSSGAWEKLFF
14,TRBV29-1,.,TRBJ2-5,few,TGCAGCGTTGAGGTTCGTTTGAGACGAGAGACCCAGTACTTC,CSVEVRLRRETQYF
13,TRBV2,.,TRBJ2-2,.,TGTGCCAGCAGTGAAAGGGGCATCGGGGAGCTGTTTTTT,CASSERGIGELFF
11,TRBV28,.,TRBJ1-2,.,TGTGTGATCTTAGCTAACTATGGCTACACCTTC,CVILANYGYTF
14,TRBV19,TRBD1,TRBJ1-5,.,TGTGCCAGTAGTTACACAGGGGTGGATGGGGTCCAGCATTTT,CASSYTGVDGVQHF
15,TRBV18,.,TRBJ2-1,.,TGTGCCAGCTCGCGCGGCGGGGGCACCTACAATGAGCAGTTCTTC,CASSRGGGTYNEQFF
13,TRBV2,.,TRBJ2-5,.,TGTGCCAGCAGTGGAGGGGCAGGCGAGACCCAGTACTTC,CASSGGAGETQYF
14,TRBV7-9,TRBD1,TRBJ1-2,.,TGTGCCAGCAGCTCGGGACAGGGGGCCTATGGCTACACCTTC,CASSSGQGAYGYTF
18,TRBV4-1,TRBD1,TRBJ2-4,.,TGCGCCAGCAGCCAAGACGGACCAGGGGGACAGGGCCGGAACATTCAGTACTTC,CASSQDGPGGQGRNIQYF
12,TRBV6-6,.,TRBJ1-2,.,TGTGCCAGCAAGAAAGGCAACTATGGCTACACCTTC,CASKKGNYGYTF
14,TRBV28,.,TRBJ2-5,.,TGTGCCAGCAGACTACAGGGTCCACAAGAGACCCAGTACTTC,CASRLQGPQETQYF
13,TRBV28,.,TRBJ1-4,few,TGTGCCAGCAGTTCGGCGACGGGCGAAAAACTGTTTTTT,CASSSATGEKLFF
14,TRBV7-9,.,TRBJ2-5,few,TGTGCCAGCAGCAGGGACTTCGGACAAGAGACCCAGTACTTC,CASSRDFGQETQYF
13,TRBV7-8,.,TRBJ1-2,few,TGTGCCAGCAGCCCGCGCAGTAACTATGGCTACACCTTC,CASSPRSNYGYTF
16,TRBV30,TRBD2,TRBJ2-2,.,TGTGCCTGGACCCCGACCGGGACTAGCGGGGCCGGGGAGCTGTTTTTT,CAWTPTGTSGAGELFF